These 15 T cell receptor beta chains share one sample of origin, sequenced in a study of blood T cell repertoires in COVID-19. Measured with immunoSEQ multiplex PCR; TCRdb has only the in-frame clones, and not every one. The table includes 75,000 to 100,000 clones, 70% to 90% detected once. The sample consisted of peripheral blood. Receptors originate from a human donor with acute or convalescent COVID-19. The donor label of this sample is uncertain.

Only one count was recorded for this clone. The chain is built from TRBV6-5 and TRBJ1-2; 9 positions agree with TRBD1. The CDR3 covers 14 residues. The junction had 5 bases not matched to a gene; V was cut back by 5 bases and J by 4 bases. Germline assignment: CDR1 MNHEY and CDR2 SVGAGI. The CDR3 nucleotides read TGTGCCAGCAGTAAGGGACAGGGTGGCTATGGCTACACCTTC. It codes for CASSKGQGGYGYTF.

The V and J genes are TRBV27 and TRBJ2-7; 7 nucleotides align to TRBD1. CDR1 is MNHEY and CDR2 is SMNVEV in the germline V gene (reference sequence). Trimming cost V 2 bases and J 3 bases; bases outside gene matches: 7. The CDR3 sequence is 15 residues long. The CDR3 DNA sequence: TGTGCCAGCAGTTTAAATGGACAGGAGAGCTACGAGCAGTACTTC. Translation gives CASSLNGQESYEQYF.

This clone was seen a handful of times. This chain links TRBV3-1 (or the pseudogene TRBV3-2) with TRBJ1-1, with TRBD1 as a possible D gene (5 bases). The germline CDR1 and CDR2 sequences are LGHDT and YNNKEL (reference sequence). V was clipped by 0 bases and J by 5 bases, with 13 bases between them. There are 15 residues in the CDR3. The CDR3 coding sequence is TGTGCCAGCAGCCAAGATGCGGGGGTCCGGACTGAAGCTTTCTTT. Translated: CASSQDAGVRTEAFF.

CDR3 loop: CASNPTVSGNTIYF. The CDR3 DNA is TGTGCCAGCAACCCTACAGTCTCTGGAAACACCATATATTTT. The rearrangement joins TRBV2 to TRBJ1-3; D is undetermined. CDR1 and CDR2 from the germline V gene are SNHLY and FYNNEI. CDR3 length equals 14 residues. Trimming pared 7 bases from V and 0 bases from J, leaving 10 bases between.

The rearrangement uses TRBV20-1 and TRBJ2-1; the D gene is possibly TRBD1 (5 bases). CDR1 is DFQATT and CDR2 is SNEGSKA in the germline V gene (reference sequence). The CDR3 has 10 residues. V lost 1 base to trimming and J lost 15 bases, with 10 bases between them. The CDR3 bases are TGCAGTGCTAGAGGGTCAGGGTGGTTCTTC. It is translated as CSARGSGWFF.

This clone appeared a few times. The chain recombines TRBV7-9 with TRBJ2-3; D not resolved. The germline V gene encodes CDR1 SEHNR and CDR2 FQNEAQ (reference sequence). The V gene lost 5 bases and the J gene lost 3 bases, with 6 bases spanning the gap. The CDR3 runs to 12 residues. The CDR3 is CASSVETDTQYF. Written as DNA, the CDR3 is TGTGCCAGCAGCGTTGAGACAGATACGCAGTATTTT. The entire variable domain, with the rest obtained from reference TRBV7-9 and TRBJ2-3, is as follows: DTGVSQNPRHKITKRGQNVTFRCDPISEHNRLYWYRQTLGQGPEFLTYFQNEAQLEKSRLLSDRFSAERPKGSFSTLEIQRTEQGDSAMYLCASSVETDTQYFGPGTRLTVL.

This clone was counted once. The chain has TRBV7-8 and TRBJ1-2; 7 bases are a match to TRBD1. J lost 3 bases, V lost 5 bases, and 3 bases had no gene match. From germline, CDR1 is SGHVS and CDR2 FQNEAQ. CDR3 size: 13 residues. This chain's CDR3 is CASSPDRDYGYTF. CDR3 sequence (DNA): TGTGCCAGCAGCCCAGACAGGGACTATGGCTACACCTTC.

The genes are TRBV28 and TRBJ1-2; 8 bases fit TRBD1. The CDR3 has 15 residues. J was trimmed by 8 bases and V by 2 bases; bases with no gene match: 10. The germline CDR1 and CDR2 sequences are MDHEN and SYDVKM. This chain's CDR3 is CASSLHSDRAIGYTF. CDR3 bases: TGTGCCAGCAGTTTACACTCGGACAGGGCGATCGGCTACACCTTC.

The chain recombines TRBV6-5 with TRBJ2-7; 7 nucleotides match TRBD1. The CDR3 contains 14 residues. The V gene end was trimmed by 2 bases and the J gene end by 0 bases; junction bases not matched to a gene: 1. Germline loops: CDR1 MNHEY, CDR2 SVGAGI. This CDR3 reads CASSYDRASYEQYF. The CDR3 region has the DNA TGTGCCAGCAGTTACGACAGGGCCTCCTACGAGCAGTACTTC.

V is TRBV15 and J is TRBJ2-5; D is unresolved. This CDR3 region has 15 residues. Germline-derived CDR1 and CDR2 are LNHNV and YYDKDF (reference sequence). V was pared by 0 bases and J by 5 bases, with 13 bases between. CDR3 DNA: TGTGCCACCAGCAGAGACCTCGCGACCGGGGAGACCCAGTACTTC. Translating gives CATSRDLATGETQYF. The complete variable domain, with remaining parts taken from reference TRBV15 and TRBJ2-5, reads DAMVIQNPRYQVTQFGKPVTLSCSQTLNHNVMYWYQQKSSQAPKLLFHYYDKDFNNEADTPDNFQSRRPNTSFCFLDIRSPGLGDTAMYLCATSRDLATGETQYFGPGTRLLVL.

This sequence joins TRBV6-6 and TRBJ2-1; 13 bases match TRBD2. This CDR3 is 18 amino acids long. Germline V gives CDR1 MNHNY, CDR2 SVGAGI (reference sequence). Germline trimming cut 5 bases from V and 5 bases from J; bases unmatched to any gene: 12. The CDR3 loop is CASSRGTSGTVIHNEQFF. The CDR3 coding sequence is TGTGCCAGCAGTCGGGGGACTAGCGGGACCGTCATCCACAATGAGCAGTTCTTC.

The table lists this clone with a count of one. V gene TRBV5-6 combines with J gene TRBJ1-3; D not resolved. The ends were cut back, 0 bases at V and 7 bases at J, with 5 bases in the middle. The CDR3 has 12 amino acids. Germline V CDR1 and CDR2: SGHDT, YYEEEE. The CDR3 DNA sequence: TGTGCCAGCAGCTTGGGCGATAACACCATATATTTT. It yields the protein CASSLGDNTIYF. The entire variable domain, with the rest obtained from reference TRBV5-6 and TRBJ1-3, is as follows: DAGVTQSPTHLIKTRGQQVTLRCSPKSGHDTVSWYQQALGQGPQFIFQYYEEEERQRGNFPDRFSGHQFPNYSSELNVNALLLGDSALYLCASSLGDNTIYFGEGSWLTVV.

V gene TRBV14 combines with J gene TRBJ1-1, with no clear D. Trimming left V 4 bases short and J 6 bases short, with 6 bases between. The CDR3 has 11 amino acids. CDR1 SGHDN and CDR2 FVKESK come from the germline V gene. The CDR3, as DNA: TGTGCCAGCAGCCGGGAGTCTGAAGCTTTCTTT. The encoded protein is CASSRESEAFF.

The CDR3 is CASSGGFSATNEKLFF. The CDR3 bases are TGTGCCAGCAGCGGCGGTTTCTCAGCAACTAATGAAAAACTGTTTTTT. V and J are TRBV7-9 and TRBJ1-4; D gene unclear. V lost 5 bases and J 0 bases, leaving 13 bases between the germline ends. Germline-derived CDR1 and CDR2 are SEHNR and FQNEAQ (reference sequence). This CDR3 has 16 amino acids.

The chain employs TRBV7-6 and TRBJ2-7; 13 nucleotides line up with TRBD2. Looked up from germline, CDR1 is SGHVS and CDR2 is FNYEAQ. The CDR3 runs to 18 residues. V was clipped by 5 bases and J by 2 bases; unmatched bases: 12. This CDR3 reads CASSPRLAGGQPPYEQYF. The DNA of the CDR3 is TGTGCCAGCAGCCCGAGACTAGCGGGGGGCCAACCCCCCTACGAGCAGTACTTC.